These 11 T cell receptor beta chains were all obtained from the same sample, sequenced in a study of blood T cell repertoires in COVID-19. This table comes from immunoSEQ multiplex PCR, and its TCRdb copy is limited to in-frame clones, with some not included. The sample yields around 200,000 clones, 80% seen once. Sequencing input: peripheral blood. These receptors originate from a woman aged 70-85 years with acute or convalescent COVID-19.

The J gene is TRBJ1-2, the V gene TRBV28; maybe TRBD1 (5 bases). Trimming removed 5 bases at V and 7 bases at J, with 20 bases between. Germline V lookup: CDR1 MDHEN, CDR2 SYDVKM. The CDR3 is 15 residues long. The CDR3: CASSPLGARRGGYTF. As DNA, the CDR3 is TGTGCCAGCAGTCCCTTAGGGGCGCGCCGCGGTGGCTACACCTTC.

This sequence joins TRBV7-2 and TRBJ1-1, with D possibly TRBD1 on 5 matching bases. V was pared by 3 bases and J by 6 bases, with 8 bases between. CDR3 length: 12 residues. From germline, CDR1 is SGHTA and CDR2 FQGNSA. Here the CDR3 reads CASSFRTSEAFF. CDR3 DNA: TGTGCCAGCAGCTTTAGGACATCTGAAGCTTTCTTT. Full variable domain (rest looked up from reference TRBV7-2 and TRBJ1-1): GAGVSQSPSNKVTEKGKDVELRCDPISGHTALYWYRQSLGQGLEFLIYFQGNSAPDKSGLPSDRFSAERTGGSVSTLTIQRTQQEDSAVYLCASSFRTSEAFFGQGTRLTVV.

The CDR3 loop is CASSSIGHTTNSPLHF. In nucleotides, the CDR3 is TGTGCCAGCAGCTCAATTGGACACACCACCAATTCACCCCTCCACTTT. V and J are TRBV11-2 and TRBJ1-6; D possibly corresponds to TRBD1 (5 bases). V lost 4 bases and J 7 bases, leaving 17 bases between the germline ends. The length of the CDR3 is 16 residues. Germline CDR1 reads SGHAT; CDR2 reads FQNNGV.

This chain joins TRBV12-5 and TRBJ2-2; 13 bases are shared with TRBD2. The germline V gene encodes CDR1 LGHNT and CDR2 FRNRAP. The CDR3 has 17 residues. V shed 6 bases and J 0 bases; nucleotides not matched to a gene: 4. Here the CDR3 reads CASGRGTSGTNTGELFF. The DNA of the CDR3 is TGTGCTAGTGGACGTGGGACTAGCGGGACGAACACCGGGGAGCTGTTTTTT.

This rearrangement joins TRBV4-1 to TRBJ2-3; maybe TRBD1 (6 bases). The CDR3 has 14 amino acids. Trimming took off 4 bases at V and 4 bases at J, with 12 bases between the two ends. Germline loops: CDR1 MGHRA, CDR2 YSYEKL. CDR3 in amino acids: CASSPSRGSDTQYF. CDR3 DNA: TGCGCCAGCAGCCCGTCGAGGGGGTCAGATACGCAGTATTTT.

The chain combines TRBV7-8 with TRBJ2-2; D may be TRBD1 (5 bases). Trimming took 4 bases from V and 8 from J, leaving 8 bases between them. CDR1 is SGHVS, CDR2 FQNEAQ, per germline. This CDR3 spans 12 amino acids. CDR3 sequence: CASSYNRGELFF. Here the CDR3 DNA reads TGTGCCAGCAGCTACAACAGGGGGGAGCTGTTTTTT.

A few counts support this clone. The chain has TRBV27 and TRBJ2-7; 9 nucleotides line up with TRBD2. J was trimmed by 0 bases and V by 6 bases; bases with no gene match: 6. The CDR3 has 15 amino acids. Germline loops: CDR1 MNHEY, CDR2 SMNVEV (reference sequence). Here the CDR3 reads CASSAPGLASYEQYF. In DNA form, the CDR3 reads TGTGCCAGCAGCGCTCCGGGACTAGCCTCCTACGAGCAGTACTTC.

The genes are TRBV6-6 and TRBJ1-3; unclear D gene. Trimming took off 9 bases at V and 1 base at J, with 10 bases between the two ends. The CDR3 covers 13 residues. Per germline, CDR1 MNHNY and CDR2 SVGAGI (reference sequence). Here the CDR3 DNA reads TGTGCCAGTCACCGGAGGTCTGGAAACACCATATATTTT. Translation: CASHRRSGNTIYF.

CDR3 region: CASSANDRWFGGAFF. DNA of the CDR3: TGTGCCAGCAGTGCGAACGACAGGTGGTTTGGGGGAGCTTTCTTT. The rearrangement uses TRBV27 and TRBJ1-1; tentatively, D is TRBD1 (6 bases). The germline gives CDR1 MNHEY, CDR2 SMNVEV (reference sequence). V was clipped by 5 bases and J by 10 bases, with 23 bases between them. The CDR3 sequence is 15 residues long.

This clone was seen once. This sequence joins TRBV7-9 and TRBJ1-2; 11 bases match TRBD1. Germline CDR1 SEHNR, CDR2 FQNEAQ (reference sequence). The CDR3 loop spans 18 amino acids. V trimming: 5 bases; J trimming: 4 bases; junction bases outside the gene matches: 15. CDR3 sequence: CASSPGRDRGILGYGYTF. The DNA for the CDR3 is TGTGCCAGCAGCCCAGGACGGGACAGGGGGATTTTGGGCTATGGCTACACCTTC. Using reference TRBV7-9 and TRBJ1-2 for the parts outside the CDR3, the full variable domain is DTGVSQNPRHKITKRGQNVTFRCDPISEHNRLYWYRQTLGQGPEFLTYFQNEAQLEKSRLLSDRFSAERPKGSFSTLEIQRTEQGDSAMYLCASSPGRDRGILGYGYTFGSGTRLTVV.

The chain uses TRBV10-3 and TRBJ1-1; 10 bases fit TRBD1. Per the germline V gene, CDR1 is ENHRY and CDR2 is SYGVKD. The CDR3 runs to 12 residues. The ends lost 3 bases at V and 12 bases at J; junction bases unmatched: 4. CDR3 DNA: TGTGCCATCAGTGAAGGGACAGGGGCTTCTTTCTTT. Protein product: CAISEGTGASFF.